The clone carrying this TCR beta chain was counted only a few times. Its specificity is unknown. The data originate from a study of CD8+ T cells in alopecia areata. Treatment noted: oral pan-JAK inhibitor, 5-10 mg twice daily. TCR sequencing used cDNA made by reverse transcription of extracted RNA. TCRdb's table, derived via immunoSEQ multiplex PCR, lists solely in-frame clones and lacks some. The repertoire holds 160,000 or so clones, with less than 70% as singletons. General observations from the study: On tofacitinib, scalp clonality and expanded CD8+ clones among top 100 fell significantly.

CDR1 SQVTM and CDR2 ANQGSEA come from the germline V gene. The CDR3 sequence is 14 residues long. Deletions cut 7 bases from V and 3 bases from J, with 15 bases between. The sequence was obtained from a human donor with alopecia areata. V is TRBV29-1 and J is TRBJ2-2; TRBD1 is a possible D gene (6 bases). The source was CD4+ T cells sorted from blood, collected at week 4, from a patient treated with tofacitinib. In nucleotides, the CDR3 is TGCAGCGCGGGCCGGGACACGTACACCGGGGAGCTGTTTTTT. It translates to CSAGRDTYTGELFF.